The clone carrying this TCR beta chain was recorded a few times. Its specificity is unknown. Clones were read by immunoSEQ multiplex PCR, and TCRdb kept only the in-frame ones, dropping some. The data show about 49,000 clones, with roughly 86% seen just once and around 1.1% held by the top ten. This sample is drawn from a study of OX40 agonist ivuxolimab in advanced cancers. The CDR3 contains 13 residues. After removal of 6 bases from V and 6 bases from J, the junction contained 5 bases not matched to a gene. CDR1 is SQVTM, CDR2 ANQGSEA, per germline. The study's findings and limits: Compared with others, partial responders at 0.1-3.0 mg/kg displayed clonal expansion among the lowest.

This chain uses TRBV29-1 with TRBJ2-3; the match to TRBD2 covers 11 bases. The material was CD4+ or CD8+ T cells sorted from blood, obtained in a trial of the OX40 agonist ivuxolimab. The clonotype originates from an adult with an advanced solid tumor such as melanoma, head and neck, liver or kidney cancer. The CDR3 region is CSVIAGGSDTQYF. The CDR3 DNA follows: TGCAGCGTGATAGCGGGAGGGTCGGATACGCAGTATTTT.